One sample yielded the 26 T cell receptor beta chains listed below, sequenced in a study of blood T cell repertoires in COVID-19. The method was immunoSEQ multiplex PCR; TCRdb's version includes in-frame clones alone and lacks a portion of them. The sample contains some 65,000 clones, about 85% of which appear only once. The sample was peripheral blood. These receptors came from an elderly man with acute or convalescent COVID-19.

This clone was seen more than once but under ten times. The gene calls are TRBV4-3 and TRBJ1-5; D gene uncertain. Germline V CDR1 and CDR2: LGHNA, YSLEER. Trimming shortened V by 0 bases and J by 7 bases, and 10 bases separated the two germline ends. The CDR3 has 14 amino acids. CDR3 sequence (DNA): TGCGCCAGCAGCCAAGATCTCTTCGGGCAGCCCCAGCATTTT. Translating gives CASSQDLFGQPQHF.

The rearrangement uses TRBV2 and TRBJ2-5; D is possibly TRBD2 (5 bases). The CDR3 runs to 14 residues. V dropped 1 base and J dropped 5 bases, with 11 bases sitting between them. CDR1 and CDR2 from the germline V gene are SNHLY and FYNNEI. The CDR3 region has the DNA TGTGCCAGCAGTGAAGGTTCTAGCCGGGAGACCCAGTACTTC. It codes for CASSEGSSRETQYF.

This clone showed up just once. The rearrangement links TRBV30 to TRBJ2-1; D unresolved. The CDR3 is 12 amino acids. V was pared by 4 bases and J by 14 bases, with 18 bases between. Germline CDR1 and CDR2: GTSNPN and SVGIG (reference sequence). The CDR3 is CAWTTTTSSKFF. CDR3 in DNA: TGTGCCTGGACTACCACTACCAGCAGTAAGTTCTTC. Full variable domain (missing parts from reference TRBV30 and TRBJ2-1): SQTIHQWPATLVQPVGSPLSLECTVEGTSNPNLYWYRQAAGRGLQLLFYSVGIGQISSEVPQNLSASRPQDRQFILSSKKLLLSDSGFYLCAWTTTTSSKFFGPGTRLTVL.

V gene TRBV5-8 combines with J gene TRBJ2-7, with 10 bases fitting TRBD1. The CDR3 totals 14 residues. Germline CDR1 SGHTS, CDR2 YDEGEE. With V trimmed by 7 bases and J by 7 bases, 11 bases remained unmatched. CDR3: CASGRTGGASEQYF. CDR3 DNA sequence: TGTGCCAGCGGCCGGACAGGGGGGGCCTCAGAGCAGTACTTC.

V is TRBV7-8 and J is TRBJ2-3; 12 nucleotides line up with TRBD2. V lost 5 bases to trimming and J lost 2 bases; unmatched junction nucleotides: 14. CDR1 is SGHVS and CDR2 is FQNEAQ in the germline V gene. This CDR3 comprises 19 residues. The CDR3 loop reads CASSRNHSLAGGITDTQYF. Here the CDR3 DNA reads TGTGCCAGCAGCCGCAACCATTCACTAGCGGGGGGAATCACAGATACGCAGTATTTT.

The J gene is TRBJ1-1, the V gene TRBV9; 10 bases map to TRBD1. The CDR3 totals 16 residues. CDR1 SGDLS and CDR2 YYNGEE come from the germline V gene. The trim removed 6 bases at V and 6 bases at J, leaving 14 bases unmatched. This CDR3 reads CASNDNPRDRGSEAFF. The CDR3, as DNA: TGTGCCAGCAACGATAACCCCCGGGACAGGGGCTCTGAAGCTTTCTTT.

The chain links TRBV19 to TRBJ2-7; D unclear. V lost 5 bases to trimming and J lost 2 bases, with 10 bases between them. The CDR3 runs to 13 residues. In germline, CDR1 is LNHDA, CDR2 SQIVND (reference sequence). The CDR3 region has the DNA TGTGCCAGTAGTTTTACAGCAGCCTACGAGCAGTACTTC. Protein product: CASSFTAAYEQYF.

This chain uses TRBV5-1 with TRBJ2-3; maybe TRBD1 (5 bases). The germline V and J ends were trimmed by 2 bases and 4 bases, with 17 bases remaining between them. Germline V gene data show CDR1 as SGHRS and CDR2 as YFSETQ. The CDR3 is 16 residues long. CDR3 protein: CASSFSRGRRADTQYF. The CDR3 DNA reads as TGCGCCAGCAGCTTTAGTAGGGGCCGAAGGGCAGATACGCAGTATTTT.

This chain links TRBV5-1 with TRBJ2-2; D may be TRBD1 (5 bases). CDR3 length equals 14 residues. V was clipped by 0 bases and J by 7 bases, with 10 bases between them. Per the germline V gene, CDR1 is SGHRS and CDR2 is YFSETQ. The DNA of the CDR3 is TGCGCCAGCAGCTTGGGACAGATTAACGGGGAGCTGTTTTTT. This translates into CASSLGQINGELFF.

The J gene is TRBJ1-2, the V gene TRBV20-1, with TRBD1 matching over 7 bases. The CDR3 length is 10 residues. V lost 6 bases and J lost 8; bases outside the gene matches: 3. Germline V gene lookup returns CDR1 DFQATT and CDR2 SNEGSKA (reference sequence). The CDR3 reads CSADRVGYTF. CDR3 in DNA: TGCAGTGCCGACAGGGTGGGCTACACCTTC.

This chain uses TRBV11-3 with TRBJ2-1, with D unresolved. The V gene lost 3 bases and the J gene lost 15 bases, with 15 bases spanning the gap. Germline V gene data show CDR1 as SGHNT and CDR2 as YENEEA. This CDR3 contains 12 residues. The CDR3 here is CASSLESVAPFF. In DNA, the CDR3 is TGTGCCAGCAGCTTGGAGTCAGTGGCACCGTTCTTC.

The rearrangement links TRBV15 to TRBJ2-2, with D perhaps matching TRBD2 (5 bases). V shed 3 bases and J shed 5 bases, with 16 bases lying between them. This CDR3 has 16 amino acids. Germline assignment: CDR1 LNHNV and CDR2 YYDKDF (reference sequence). The CDR3 nucleotides read TGTGCCACCAGCAGGGAACCCCCTAGCAGGACCGGGGAGCTGTTTTTT. It yields the protein CATSREPPSRTGELFF. Complete variable domain (other parts from reference TRBV15 and TRBJ2-2): DAMVIQNPRYQVTQFGKPVTLSCSQTLNHNVMYWYQQKSSQAPKLLFHYYDKDFNNEADTPDNFQSRRPNTSFCFLDIRSPGLGDTAMYLCATSREPPSRTGELFFGEGSRLTVL.

V usage is TRBV11-2 and J usage is TRBJ2-5; 7 nucleotides line up with TRBD2. With V trimmed by 5 bases and J by 3 bases, 3 bases remained unmatched. This CDR3 has 13 amino acids. The germline gives CDR1 SGHAT, CDR2 FQNNGV. The CDR3 DNA reads TGTGCCAGCAGCCCAGGACTAGAAGAGACCCAGTACTTC. This encodes CASSPGLEETQYF.

The chain uses TRBV24-1 and TRBJ2-1, with TRBD1 matching 7 bases. Germline assignment: CDR1 KGHDR and CDR2 SFDVKD. The V segment lost 4 bases and the J segment 1 base; nucleotides outside the gene matches: 6. The CDR3 contains 16 residues. The CDR3, as DNA: TGTGCCACCAGTGAAGTTGGGACAGTTTCCTACAATGAGCAGTTCTTC. Translated: CATSEVGTVSYNEQFF.

The CDR3 DNA sequence: TGTGCCAGCAGCTTAGTTGACAGGGGTAACTATGGCTACACCTTC. It codes for CASSLVDRGNYGYTF. V gene TRBV7-9 combines with J gene TRBJ1-2; 8 positions agree with TRBD1. The CDR3 loop spans 15 amino acids. Germline V lookup: CDR1 SEHNR, CDR2 FQNEAQ (reference sequence). The junction had 2 bases not matched to a gene; V was cut back by 1 base and J by 1 base.

The chain is built from TRBV6-5 and TRBJ2-1; 12 bases match TRBD2. Per germline, CDR1 MNHEY and CDR2 SVGAGI. The trim removed 6 bases at V and 8 bases at J, leaving 8 bases unmatched. CDR3 length: 15 amino acids. The CDR3 DNA reads as TGTGCCAGCAGGGATGCACTAGCGGGAGGACATGAGCAGTTCTTC. It specifies CASRDALAGGHEQFF.

The chain is built from TRBV6-4 and TRBJ2-5; unclear D gene. Trimming took 5 bases from V and 1 from J, leaving 8 bases between them. The germline CDR1 and CDR2 sequences are MRHNA and SNTAGT. CDR3 length equals 13 residues. The CDR3 sequence is CASSSGPQETQYF. The CDR3 coding sequence is TGTGCCAGCAGTTCAGGTCCCCAAGAGACCCAGTACTTC.

The V and J genes are TRBV5-1 and TRBJ2-2, with 12 bases matching TRBD2. Trimming took 3 bases from V and 3 from J; bases not matched to a gene: 0. Germline-derived CDR1 and CDR2 are SGHRS and YFSETQ. The CDR3 loop spans 15 amino acids. CDR3 DNA sequence: TGCGCCAGCAGCTCTAGCGGGAGGGACACCGGGGAGCTGTTTTTT. Translation: CASSSSGRDTGELFF.

Note on this clone: This sample also contains other DNA sequences that code for the same CDR3. This chain joins TRBV5-1 and TRBJ1-6; D not certain. This CDR3 spans 15 amino acids. V was clipped by 2 bases and J by 0 bases, with 6 bases between them. From germline, CDR1 is SGHRS and CDR2 YFSETQ. The CDR3, as DNA: TGCGCCAGCAGCTTAGGGAGCTCCTATAATTCACCCCTCCACTTT. Protein: CASSLGSSYNSPLHF. Using reference TRBV5-1 and TRBJ1-6 for the parts outside the CDR3, the full variable domain is KAGVTQTPRYLIKTRGQQVTLSCSPISGHRSVSWYQQTPGQGLQFLFEYFSETQRNKGNFPGRFSGRQFSNSRSEMNVSTLELGDSALYLCASSLGSSYNSPLHFGNGTRLTVT.

The chain carries TRBV10-3 and TRBJ2-7, with a tentative D call TRBD2 (5 bases). Germline V gives CDR1 ENHRY, CDR2 SYGVKD. This CDR3 comprises 16 residues. The V end lost 0 bases, the J end lost 4 bases, and 16 bases lay between the germline ends. In nucleotides, the CDR3 is TGTGCCATCAGTGAGTCGAGTTCGGGGTTGGCTTACGAGCAGTACTTC. Encoded protein: CAISESSSGLAYEQYF.

J is TRBJ1-3 and V is TRBV28, with D possibly being TRBD1 (5 bases). Trimming pared 3 bases from V and 2 bases from J, leaving 8 bases between. CDR3 length: 14 residues. Germline assignment: CDR1 MDHEN and CDR2 SYDVKM. The CDR3 loop is CASSFRGAGNTIYF. The CDR3 nucleotides read TGTGCCAGCAGTTTTCGGGGGGCTGGAAACACCATATATTTT.

The gene calls are TRBV5-6 and TRBJ1-1, with D hard to call. V lost 4 bases to trimming and J lost 8 bases, with 9 bases between them. Per germline, CDR1 SGHDT and CDR2 YYEEEE. The CDR3 runs 11 residues. CDR3 bases: TGTGCCAGCAGCCGCGGCCCCGAAGCTTTCTTT. This gives the protein CASSRGPEAFF.

This chain uses TRBV5-6 with TRBJ2-7; D is uncertain. The ends were cut back, 2 bases at V and 4 bases at J, with 7 bases in the middle. The CDR3 has 12 amino acids. Germline CDR1 is SGHDT and CDR2 is YYEEEE. CDR3 sequence (DNA): TGTGCCAGCAGCTTCGCCAGGTACGAGCAGTACTTC. It yields the protein CASSFARYEQYF.

The chain employs TRBV7-2 and TRBJ1-1; maybe TRBD1 (6 bases). From germline, CDR1 is SGHTA and CDR2 FQGNSA. CDR3 length: 14 residues. V dropped 4 bases and J dropped 5 bases, with 14 bases sitting between them. Here the CDR3 DNA reads TGTGCCAGCAGCTCCGGGGGGGCGCGGACTGAAGCTTTCTTT. It translates to CASSSGGARTEAFF.

The rearrangement links TRBV6-5 to TRBJ1-2; the D is unclear. Germline V gives CDR1 MNHEY, CDR2 SVGAGI. V lost 8 bases, J lost 3 bases, and 19 bases lay in between. CDR3 length: 15 residues. The CDR3 spells CASSPTYDTHYGYTF. CDR3 coding DNA: TGTGCCAGCTCCCCAACTTACGACACCCACTATGGCTACACCTTC.

J is TRBJ1-1 and V is TRBV11-2; D is unresolved. The germline V and J ends were trimmed by 5 bases and 1 base, with 11 bases remaining between them. The CDR3 extends over 14 amino acids. Germline V gene lookup returns CDR1 SGHAT and CDR2 FQNNGV. The CDR3 DNA reads as TGTGCCAGCAGCCCACGACCGGGGAACACTGAAGCTTTCTTT. Residues: CASSPRPGNTEAFF.